The 5 T cell receptor beta chains presented below share a single source sample, sequenced in a study of blood T cells in healthy people across ages. The authors ran a second PCR of roughly 6 to 12 cycles using a sample-barcoded 5' primer and a J-beta primer mix. TCRdb redid the calling of the 5' RACE reads with MiXCR, one entry per CDR3 protein. The sample has 750,000 to 950,000 distinct CDR3 sequences; just under 30% are singletons. These data were likewise used in another study, on T cells of mothers and their children.

The sample consisted of blood. These receptors all stem from a woman aged 35 to 49 in good health.

This clonotype came up a few times. The chain uses TRBV4-2 and TRBJ2-3; no reliable D call. Trimming left V 1 base short and J 8 bases short, with 10 bases between. Germline CDR1 and CDR2: LGHNA and YNFKEQ. This CDR3 contains 13 residues. Here the CDR3 reads CASSQVTASTQYF. Written as DNA, the CDR3 is TGTGCCAGCAGCCAAGTAACGGCCTCTACGCAGTATTTT.

This clonotype was detected a few times. The V call is TRBV7-3, the J call TRBJ2-3, with 8 positions matching TRBD2. This CDR3 contains 16 residues. With V trimmed by 2 bases and J by 2 bases, 6 bases remained unmatched. Germline V gene sequence: CDR1 SGHTA, CDR2 FQGTGA. The CDR3 sequence is CASSLRSGGSTDTQYF. The CDR3 nucleotides are TGTGCCAGCAGCTTACGAAGCGGGGGATCCACAGATACGCAGTATTTT.

This chain joins TRBV10-3 and TRBJ1-5; D unresolved. Germline CDR1 ENHRY, CDR2 SYGVKD. The CDR3 is 13 residues long. Between the trimmed V and J ends, which lost 3 bases and 7 bases, there was a span of 10 bases. CDR3 bases: TGTGCCATCAGTGATCGGGGTGGCCAGCCCCAGCATTTT. This translates into CAISDRGGQPQHF.

This clonotype was seen a few times. This rearrangement joins TRBV5-6 to TRBJ2-7, with 7 nucleotides matching TRBD1. Germline lookup yields CDR1 SGHDT and CDR2 YYEEEE. After removal of 2 bases from V and 3 bases from J, the junction contained 5 bases not matched to a gene. The length of the CDR3 is 14 residues. CDR3 coding DNA: TGTGCCAGCAGCTTTGGGTACAGGGGCTACGAGCAGTACTTC. Residues: CASSFGYRGYEQYF.

This clonotype was counted only a few times. J is TRBJ2-3 and V is TRBV6-5; no reliable D call. CDR1 is MNHEY and CDR2 is SVGAGI in the germline V gene. This CDR3 is 15 amino acids long. V was shortened by 2 bases and J by 2 bases, with 11 bases between the two germline ends. This CDR3 reads CASSYDQADTDTQYF. Here the CDR3 DNA reads TGTGCCAGCAGTTACGACCAGGCCGACACAGATACGCAGTATTTT.